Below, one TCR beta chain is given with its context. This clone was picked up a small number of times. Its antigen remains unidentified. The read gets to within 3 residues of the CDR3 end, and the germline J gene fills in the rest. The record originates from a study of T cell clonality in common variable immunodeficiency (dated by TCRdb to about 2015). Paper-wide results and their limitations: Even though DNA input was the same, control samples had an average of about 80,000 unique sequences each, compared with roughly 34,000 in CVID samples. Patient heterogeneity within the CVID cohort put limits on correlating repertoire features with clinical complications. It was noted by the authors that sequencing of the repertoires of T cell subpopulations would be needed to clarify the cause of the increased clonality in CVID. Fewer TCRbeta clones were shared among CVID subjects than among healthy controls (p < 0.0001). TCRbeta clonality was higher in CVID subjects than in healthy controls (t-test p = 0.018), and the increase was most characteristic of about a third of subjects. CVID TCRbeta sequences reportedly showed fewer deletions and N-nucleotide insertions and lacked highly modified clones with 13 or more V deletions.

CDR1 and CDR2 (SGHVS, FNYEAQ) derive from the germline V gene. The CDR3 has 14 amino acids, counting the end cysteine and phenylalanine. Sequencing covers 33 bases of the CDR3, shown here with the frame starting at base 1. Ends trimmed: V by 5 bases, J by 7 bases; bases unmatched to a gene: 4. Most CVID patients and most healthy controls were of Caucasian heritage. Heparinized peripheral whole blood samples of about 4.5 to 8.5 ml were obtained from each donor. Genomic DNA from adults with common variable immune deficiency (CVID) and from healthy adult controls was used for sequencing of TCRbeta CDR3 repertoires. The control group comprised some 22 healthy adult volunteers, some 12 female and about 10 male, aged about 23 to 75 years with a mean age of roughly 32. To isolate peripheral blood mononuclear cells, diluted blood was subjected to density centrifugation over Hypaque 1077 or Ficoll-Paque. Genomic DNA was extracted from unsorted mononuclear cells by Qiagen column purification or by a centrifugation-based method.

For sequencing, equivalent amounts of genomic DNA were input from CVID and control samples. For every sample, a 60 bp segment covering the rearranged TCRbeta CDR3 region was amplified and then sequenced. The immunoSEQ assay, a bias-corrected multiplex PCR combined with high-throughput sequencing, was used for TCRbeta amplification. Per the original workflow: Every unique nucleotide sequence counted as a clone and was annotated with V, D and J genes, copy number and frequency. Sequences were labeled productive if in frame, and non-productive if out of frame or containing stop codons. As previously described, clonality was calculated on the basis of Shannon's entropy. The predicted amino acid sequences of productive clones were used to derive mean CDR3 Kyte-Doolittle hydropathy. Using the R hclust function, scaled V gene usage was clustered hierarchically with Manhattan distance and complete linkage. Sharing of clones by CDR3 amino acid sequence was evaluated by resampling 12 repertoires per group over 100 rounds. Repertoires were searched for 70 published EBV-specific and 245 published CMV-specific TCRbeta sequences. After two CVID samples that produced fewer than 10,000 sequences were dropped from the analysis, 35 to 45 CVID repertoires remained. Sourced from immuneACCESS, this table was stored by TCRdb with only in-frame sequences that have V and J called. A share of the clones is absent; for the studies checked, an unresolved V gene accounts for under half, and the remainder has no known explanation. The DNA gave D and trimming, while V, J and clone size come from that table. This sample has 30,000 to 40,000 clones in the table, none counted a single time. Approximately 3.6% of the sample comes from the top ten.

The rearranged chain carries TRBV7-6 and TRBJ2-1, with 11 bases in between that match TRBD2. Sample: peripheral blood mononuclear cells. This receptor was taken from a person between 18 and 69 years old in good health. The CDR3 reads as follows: CASSKLAGGNEQFF. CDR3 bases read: TGTGCCAGCAGCAAGTTAGCGGGGGGGAATGAG.